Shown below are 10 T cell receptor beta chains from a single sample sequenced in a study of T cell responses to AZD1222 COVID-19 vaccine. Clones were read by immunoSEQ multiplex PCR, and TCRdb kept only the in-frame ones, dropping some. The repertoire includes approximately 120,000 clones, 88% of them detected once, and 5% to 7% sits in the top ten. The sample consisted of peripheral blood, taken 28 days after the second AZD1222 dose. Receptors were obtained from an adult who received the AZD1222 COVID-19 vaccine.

The CDR3 sequence: CASSSISSGTANTEAFF. Written as DNA, the CDR3 is TGTGCCAGCAGCTCGATAAGTTCCGGGACGGCAAACACTGAAGCTTTCTTT. The genes are TRBV11-2 and TRBJ1-1; D possibly corresponds to TRBD1 (5 bases). V lost 4 bases and J lost 2, with 20 bases in between. Per germline, CDR1 SGHAT and CDR2 FQNNGV. The CDR3 is 17 amino acids.

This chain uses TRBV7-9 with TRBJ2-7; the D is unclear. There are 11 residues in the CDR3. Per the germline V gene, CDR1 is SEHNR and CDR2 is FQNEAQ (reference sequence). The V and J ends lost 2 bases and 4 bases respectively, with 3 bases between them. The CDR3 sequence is CASSLTYEQYF. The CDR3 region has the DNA TGTGCCAGCAGCTTAACTTACGAGCAGTACTTC.

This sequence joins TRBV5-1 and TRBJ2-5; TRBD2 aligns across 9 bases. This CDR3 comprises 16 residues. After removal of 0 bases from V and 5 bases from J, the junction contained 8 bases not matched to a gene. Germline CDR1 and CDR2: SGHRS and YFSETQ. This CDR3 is CASSLGSGGLWETQYF. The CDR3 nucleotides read TGCGCCAGCAGCTTGGGTAGCGGGGGTCTTTGGGAGACCCAGTACTTC.

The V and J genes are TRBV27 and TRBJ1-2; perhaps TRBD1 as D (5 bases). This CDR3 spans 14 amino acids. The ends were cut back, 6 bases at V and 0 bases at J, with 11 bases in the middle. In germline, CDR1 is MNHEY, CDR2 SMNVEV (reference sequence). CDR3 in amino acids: CASSKGRTNYGYTF. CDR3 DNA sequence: TGTGCCAGCAGCAAGGGACGGACTAACTATGGCTACACCTTC.

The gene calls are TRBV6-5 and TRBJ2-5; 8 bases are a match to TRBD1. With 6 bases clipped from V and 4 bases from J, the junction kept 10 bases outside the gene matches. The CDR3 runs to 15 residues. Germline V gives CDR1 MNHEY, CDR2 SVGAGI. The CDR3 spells CASRRGQADVETQYF. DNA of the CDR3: TGTGCCAGCAGGAGGGGACAGGCTGATGTAGAGACCCAGTACTTC.

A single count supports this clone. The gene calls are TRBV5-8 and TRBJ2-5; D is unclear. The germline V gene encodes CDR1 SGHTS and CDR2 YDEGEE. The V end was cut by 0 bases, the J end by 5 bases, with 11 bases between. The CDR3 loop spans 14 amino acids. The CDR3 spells CASSLVTGSETQYF. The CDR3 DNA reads TGTGCCAGCAGCTTGGTAACGGGTTCGGAGACCCAGTACTTC.

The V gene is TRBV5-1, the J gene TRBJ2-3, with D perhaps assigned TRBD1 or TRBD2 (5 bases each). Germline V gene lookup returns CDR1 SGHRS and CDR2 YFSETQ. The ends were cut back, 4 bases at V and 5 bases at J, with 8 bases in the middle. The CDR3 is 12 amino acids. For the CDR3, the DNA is TGCGCCAGCAGCCGGGACCAAGATACGCAGTATTTT. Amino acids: CASSRDQDTQYF.

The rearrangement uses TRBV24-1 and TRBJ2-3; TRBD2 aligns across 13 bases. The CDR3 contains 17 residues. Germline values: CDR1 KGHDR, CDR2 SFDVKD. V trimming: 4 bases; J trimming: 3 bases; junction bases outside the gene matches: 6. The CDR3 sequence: CATSDPGLAGETDTQYF. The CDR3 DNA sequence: TGTGCCACCAGTGACCCTGGACTAGCGGGGGAGACAGATACGCAGTATTTT.

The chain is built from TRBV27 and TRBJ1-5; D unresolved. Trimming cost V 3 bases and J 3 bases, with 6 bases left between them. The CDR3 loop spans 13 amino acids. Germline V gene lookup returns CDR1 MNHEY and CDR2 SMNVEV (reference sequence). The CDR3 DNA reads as TGTGCCAGCAGTTTGGTGGTCAATCAGCCCCAGCATTTT. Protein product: CASSLVVNQPQHF.

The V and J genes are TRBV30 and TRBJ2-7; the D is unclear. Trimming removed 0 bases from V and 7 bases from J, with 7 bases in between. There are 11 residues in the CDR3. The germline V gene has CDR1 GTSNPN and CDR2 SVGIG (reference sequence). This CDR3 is CAWSVMGEQYF. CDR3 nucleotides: TGTGCCTGGAGTGTAATGGGGGAGCAGTACTTC.